This TCR beta chain was recovered during a study of blood T cell repertoires in COVID-19. Study-level information: The analysed material was cDNA or gDNA that came from T cells, B-cell-depleted T cells, or PBMCs.

Enrolment of Seattle patients took place during active infection, and they were followed longitudinally. CDR1 and CDR2 (germline): SNHLY, FYNNEI. The CDR3 has 18 amino acids. The trim removed 7 bases at V and 0 bases at J, leaving 13 bases unmatched. The protocol was immunoSEQ multiplex PCR, while the TCRdb copy is restricted to in-frame clones and leaves out a portion. Altogether around 150,000 clones are present, approximately 80% being singletons, with the ten largest covering approximately 6.8%. The sample taken for sequencing was peripheral blood. This TCR was recovered from a woman in her thirties or forties with COVID-19, enrolled during active disease. The chain joins TRBV2 to TRBJ1-2; the match to TRBD1 covers 11 bases. The CDR3 protein is CASTAPPGQGEANYGYTF. The CDR3 nucleotides read TGTGCCAGCACGGCACCCCCGGGACAGGGGGAAGCTAACTATGGCTACACCTTC.